The T cell receptor beta chain under discussion was sequenced for a study of control samples from healthy donors and cancer patients. The protocol was immunoSEQ multiplex PCR, while the TCRdb copy is restricted to in-frame clones and leaves out a portion. This table has about 140,000 clones, 80% to 90% appearing once. CDR1 SGHTS and CDR2 YDEGEE come from the germline V gene. Losses at the gene ends were 3 bases for V and 4 bases for J; bases not matched to a gene: 2. The CDR3 covers 15 residues. Source material: blood. The receptor comes from a man aged 18 to 29 in good health. The chain joins TRBV5-8 to TRBJ2-2; TRBD1 matches at 11 bases. The CDR3 DNA reads TGTGCCAGCAGCTCCGGGACAGGGGGCACCGGGGAGCTGTTTTTT. Protein sequence: CASSSGTGGTGELFF.